Listed below are T cell receptor beta chains from one sample, sequenced in a study of blood T cell repertoires in COVID-19. The protocol was immunoSEQ multiplex PCR, while the TCRdb copy is restricted to in-frame clones and leaves out a portion. Of 40,000 to 50,000 clones in the sample, 81% were seen once. What was sequenced was peripheral blood. The receptors derive from a man aged 40-49 years with active or convalescent COVID-19. The CDR3 runs from the conserved cysteine through the conserved F or W. Fields, in order: clone size, V gene, J gene, D gene, CDR3 DNA, CDR3 protein. A D gene is named only where the DNA matches it firmly. Clone size is not always given. Where it is, it says once, few, many or a class for expanded clones.

few	TRBV29-1	TRBJ1-1	TRBD1	TGCAGCGCCACCACAGGGGGAGGCACTGAAGCTTTCTTT	CSATTGGGTEAFF
-	TRBV6-5	TRBJ2-3	TRBD2	TGTGCCCTAAGGCGGGGGGGCACAGATACGCAGTATTTT	CALRRGGTDTQYF
-	TRBV5-1	TRBJ2-1	-	TGCGCCAGCAGCTTTTCGGCGGGCCGGGACAATGAGCAGTTCTTC	CASSFSAGRDNEQFF
-	TRBV28	TRBJ1-5	-	TGTGCCAGCAGCCGTCTTGACAGGCATCAGCCCCAGCATTTT	CASSRLDRHQPQHF
-	TRBV7-9	TRBJ1-6	-	TGTGCCAGCAGCTTAAGTAGGGGCAATTCACCCCTCCACTTT	CASSLSRGNSPLHF
-	TRBV4-2	TRBJ1-5	-	TGTGCCAGCAGCCAAGATCCAGGGGGCAATCAGCCCCAGCATTTT	CASSQDPGGNQPQHF
-	TRBV5-3	TRBJ2-1	TRBD1	TGTGCCAGAAGCTTGAGGGGGCTCGGGTACAATGAGCAGTTCTTC	CARSLRGLGYNEQFF
-	TRBV12-3/TRBV12-4	TRBJ2-5	TRBD2	TGTGCCAGCAGTGGGGGGGAAGAGACCCAGTACTTC	CASSGGEETQYF
-	TRBV19	TRBJ2-2	TRBD2	TGTGCCAGTAGTCCAAGCGGGGCGAACACCGGGGAGCTGTTTTTT	CASSPSGANTGELFF
-	TRBV14	TRBJ1-6	-	TGTGCCAGCAGCCAAGTACAGGGAAATTCACCCCTCCACTTT	CASSQVQGNSPLHF
-	TRBV6-5	TRBJ1-6	TRBD1	TGTGCCAGCAACCCGACAGGGGGCGGGAATTCACCCCTCCACTTT	CASNPTGGGNSPLHF
-	TRBV28	TRBJ2-7	TRBD2	TGTGCCAGCAGTCCACGACTAGCGGGGGTTGGGAGTTCCGAGCAGTACTTC	CASSPRLAGVGSSEQYF
few	TRBV10-1	TRBJ2-7	-	TGCGCCAGCAGTGCAACTTTAGGGGTCTACGAGCAGTACTTC	CASSATLGVYEQYF
-	TRBV6-5	TRBJ2-7	TRBD1	TGTGCCAGCAGCGGACCGGGACAGGGAGTATACGAGCAGTACTTC	CASSGPGQGVYEQYF
-	TRBV10-3	TRBJ1-5	-	TGTGCCATCAGTGAGTCGACAGGTGGGAATCAGCCCCAGCATTTT	CAISESTGGNQPQHF
-	TRBV10-2	TRBJ2-5	-	TGCGCCACCTGGAGAGGGTCGGAGACCCAGTACTTC	CATWRGSETQYF
-	TRBV13	TRBJ2-5	TRBD2	TGTGCCAGCAGCTTAGGGACTAGCGGGAGGGAAGCGTCAGAGACCCAGTACTTC	CASSLGTSGREASETQYF
-	TRBV27	TRBJ2-5	-	TGTGCCAGCGCAGGGTCTCCTTTCCAAGAGACCCAGTACTTC	CASAGSPFQETQYF
once	TRBV19	TRBJ1-5	-	TGTGCCAGCATGAACGCCGGAGGGCAGAGAAATCAGCCCCAGCATTTT	CASMNAGGQRNQPQHF
-	TRBV6-6	TRBJ2-5	TRBD2	TGTGCCAGCAGGGGAGGGAAAGAGACCCAGTACTTC	CASRGGKETQYF
-	TRBV13	TRBJ1-5	-	TGTGCCAGCAGCCCCGGACAATCTCAGCCCCAGCATTTT	CASSPGQSQPQHF
-	TRBV9	TRBJ2-3	-	TGTGCCAGCAGCCCTCAGGCGGGGGCTGCGGAAGATACGCAGTATTTT	CASSPQAGAAEDTQYF
once	TRBV24-1	TRBJ2-5	TRBD1	TGTGCCACCAGTCCTAGTCCCGGGACAGAAAGCCAAGAGACCCAGTACTTC	CATSPSPGTESQETQYF
-	TRBV7-3	TRBJ2-4	-	TGTGCCAGCAGCTTATCCGGCGGGCCTGAAAACATTCAGTACTTC	CASSLSGGPENIQYF
-	TRBV4-3	TRBJ2-2	TRBD1	TGCGCCAGCAGCAACGGACAGGGGGGCACCGGGGAGCTGTTTTTT	CASSNGQGGTGELFF
-	TRBV6-6	TRBJ1-3	TRBD1	TGTGCCAGCAGTAGCCGGGACAGTGGAAACACCATATATTTT	CASSSRDSGNTIYF
-	TRBV28	TRBJ2-5	TRBD1	TGTGCCAGCAATGGGGACAGCGATATACAAGAGACCCAGTACTTC	CASNGDSDIQETQYF
few	TRBV19	TRBJ1-1	-	TGTGCCAGTAGTACCCAGTTGAACACTGAAGCTTTCTTT	CASSTQLNTEAFF
-	TRBV14	TRBJ2-1	TRBD2	TGTGCCAGCAGCCAAGCTAGCGGGGGACCCTCCTACAATGAGCAGTTCTTC	CASSQASGGPSYNEQFF
-	TRBV19	TRBJ1-4	-	TGTGCCAGTAGTATGGGGGGGTTTAATGAAAAACTGTTTTTT	CASSMGGFNEKLFF
-	TRBV19	TRBJ1-2	-	TGTGCCAGTAGTACCACGACAGATTATGGCTACACCTTC	CASSTTTDYGYTF
-	TRBV6-5	TRBJ2-5	TRBD1	TGTGCCAGCAGTTATGTAGGTCAGGGGGTCGCAGAGACCCAGTACTTC	CASSYVGQGVAETQYF
-	TRBV2	TRBJ1-1	-	TGTGCCAGCAGCGGGGGAGGGGCAGGCGTGACTGAAGCTTTCTTT	CASSGGGAGVTEAFF
-	TRBV2	TRBJ1-1	-	TGTGCCAGCAGTCCGGGAGGGGTAGCCGAAGCTTTCTTT	CASSPGGVAEAFF
-	TRBV30	TRBJ1-3	-	TGTGCCTGGAGTGACCTCCGGGGTGACACCATATATTTT	CAWSDLRGDTIYF
-	TRBV19	TRBJ1-1	TRBD1	TGTGCCAGTAGTCGAAACAGGGGTGACACTGAAGCTTTCTTT	CASSRNRGDTEAFF
once	TRBV7-2	TRBJ1-2	TRBD1	TGTGCCAGCAGCCCAGACAGGGGGCAAGGTGGCTACACCTTC	CASSPDRGQGGYTF
-	TRBV6-5	TRBJ2-5	-	TGTGCCAGCAGTTACTCGGGTCCGGGGACCCAGTACTTC	CASSYSGPGTQYF
-	TRBV5-6	TRBJ2-5	TRBD2	TGTGCCAGCACCCCCGGGACTCGGGGGGGGACCCAGTACTTC	CASTPGTRGGTQYF
-	TRBV4-3	TRBJ1-4	-	TGCGCCAGCAGCCGAGAGACGATCGGCGGTGAAAAACTGTTTTTT	CASSRETIGGEKLFF
-	TRBV2	TRBJ2-7	-	TGTGCCAGCTCTGGGCGGACAGAACCCTACGAGCAGTACTTC	CASSGRTEPYEQYF
-	TRBV7-2	TRBJ2-1	-	TGTGCCAGCAGCTGGGGCCGTTACAATGAGCAGTTCTTC	CASSWGRYNEQFF
-	TRBV2	TRBJ2-7	-	TGTGCCAGCAGTTCTCGGGGCGAGCAGTACTTC	CASSSRGEQYF
-	TRBV7-9	TRBJ1-1	-	TGTGCCAGCAGCTTAGGGAAAGGAGTGTACACTGAAGCTTTCTTT	CASSLGKGVYTEAFF
-	TRBV3-1/TRBV3-2	TRBJ1-2	-	TGTGCCAGCAGTCTTGGACGTGCGGGAGGCTACACCTTC	CASSLGRAGGYTF
-	TRBV9	TRBJ2-3	TRBD2	TGTGCCAGCAGCCCATTTCTTAGCGGGGGGCGCACAGATACGCAGTATTTT	CASSPFLSGGRTDTQYF
-	TRBV6-2/TRBV6-3	TRBJ1-6	TRBD1	TGTGCCAGCAGTTACCCCCGACAGGGGGCGGGAGGTTCACCCCTCCACTTT	CASSYPRQGAGGSPLHF
-	TRBV11-3	TRBJ1-2	-	TGTGCCAGCAGCCTTGGAGGCAACTATGGCTACACCTTC	CASSLGGNYGYTF
-	TRBV30	TRBJ2-2	-	TGTGCCTGGAGTCTACGGGGATCCGGGGAGCTGTTTTTT	CAWSLRGSGELFF
-	TRBV6-1	TRBJ1-6	-	TGTGCCAGCAGTGAGAGGCCATTCGGTGATTCACCCCTCCACTTT	CASSERPFGDSPLHF
-	TRBV6-5	TRBJ1-1	TRBD1	TGTGCCAGCAAGATGGGACAGGGGGTTTCTGGGGAAGCTTTCTTT	CASKMGQGVSGEAFF
few	TRBV14	TRBJ2-5	TRBD2	TGTGCCAGCAGCCAACGGGGCGGGGGGACCCAGTACTTC	CASSQRGGGTQYF
-	TRBV29-1	TRBJ1-2	-	TGCAGCGCCACGAGCACGGGAGTCTATGGCTACACCTTC	CSATSTGVYGYTF
-	TRBV10-3	TRBJ1-4	-	TGTGCCATCAATGAGGGGCGGGACGAAAAACTGTTTTTT	CAINEGRDEKLFF
few	TRBV10-3	TRBJ1-4	TRBD1	TGTGCCGTCGGGACAGATGAAAAACTGTTTTTT	CAVGTDEKLFF